This TCR beta chain was captured by sequencing in a study of neurological immune-mediated disorders. The unsorted libraries originated from 2 million PBMCs that had been stored at -80 C. Concerning this clonotype: The antigen remains undetermined.

cDNA was made by 5'RACE with 10-nucleotide random UMIs. In TCRdb, the 5' RACE reads were re-called with MiXCR into one record per CDR3 protein. The sample has 25,000 to 30,000 distinct CDR3 sequences, around 10% seen once. Study-wide points: No expanded-clone CDR3 amino acid sequence recurred across subjects, suggesting private TCR-beta repertoires. HTLV-1-associated myelopathy displayed the greatest TCR clonal expansion, and multiple sclerosis exhibited the smallest, lower than that of healthy controls.

Sequencing was performed on PBMCs. This receptor was obtained from a man in his 60s in good health.

The CDR3 loop is CASRPRQGGQETQYF. The CDR3 coding sequence is TGTGCCAGCAGACCTAGACAGGGGGGTCAAGAGACCCAGTACTTC. The rearrangement links TRBV6-1 to TRBJ2-5, with TRBD1 matching over 9 bases. CDR1 MNHNS and CDR2 SASEGT come from the germline V gene. The CDR3 is made up of 15 amino acids. V gave up 6 bases and J gave up 2 bases; unmatched junction bases: 7.